The 31 T cell receptor beta chains given below trace back to one sample, sequenced in a study of T cell clonotyping in hematopoietic cell transplantation. Sequenced by immunoSEQ multiplex PCR; TCRdb stores in-frame clones only, minus some. The table shows about 69,000 clones, with around 94% occurring only once. Sequencing input: peripheral blood mononuclear cells. These receptors were obtained from a man in his fifties or sixties in good health. Some clones in this sample may be carry-over from other donors' samples.

The chain has TRBV6-5 and TRBJ2-7; 13 positions match TRBD2. Trimming removed 0 bases from V and 5 bases from J; junction bases left unmatched: 4. Germline values: CDR1 MNHEY, CDR2 SVGAGI. The CDR3 length is 16 residues. This CDR3 is CASSYSGLAGRDEQYF. Written as DNA, the CDR3 is TGTGCCAGCAGTTACTCGGGACTAGCGGGGCGCGACGAGCAGTACTTC.

The count of this clone is one. This chain links TRBV7-3 with TRBJ2-1; 8 nucleotides line up with TRBD1. From germline, CDR1 is SGHTA and CDR2 FQGTGA. The CDR3 covers 14 residues. Trimming removed 4 bases from V and 7 bases from J; junction bases left unmatched: 6. In DNA, the CDR3 is TGTGCCAGCAGCTCCGGACAGGGTTGGAATGAGCAGTTCTTC. This translates into CASSSGQGWNEQFF. The variable domain in full, completed from reference TRBV7-3 and TRBJ2-1, reads GAGVSQTPSNKVTEKGKYVELRCDPISGHTALYWYRQSLGQGPEFLIYFQGTGAADDSGLPNDRFFAVRPEGSVSTLKIQRTERGDSAVYLCASSSGQGWNEQFFGPGTRLTVL.

This chain uses TRBV5-4 with TRBJ2-7; the D call may be TRBD1 or TRBD2 (6 bases each). Trimming removed 1 base at V and 0 bases at J, with 11 bases between. There are 15 residues in the CDR3. In germline, CDR1 is SGHNT, CDR2 YYREEE (reference sequence). The CDR3 here is CASSLTGRDSYEQYF. In DNA form, the CDR3 reads TGTGCCAGCAGCTTGACAGGGCGGGACTCCTACGAGCAGTACTTC. Using reference TRBV5-4 and TRBJ2-7 for the parts outside the CDR3, the full variable domain is ETGVTQSPTHLIKTRGQQVTLRCSSQSGHNTVSWYQQALGQGPQFIFQYYREEENGRGNFPPRFSGLQFPNYSSELNVNALELDDSALYLCASSLTGRDSYEQYFGPGTRLTVT.

The chain recombines TRBV27 with TRBJ2-2, with a weak D call TRBD2 (6 bases). V lost 6 bases to trimming and J lost 8 bases, with 19 bases between them. Germline CDR1 and CDR2: MNHEY and SMNVEV (reference sequence). This CDR3 is 15 amino acids long. This CDR3 is CASSTARDSIGELFF. The CDR3 DNA sequence: TGTGCCAGCAGCACAGCCCGGGACTCCATAGGGGAGCTGTTTTTT.

The V call is TRBV4-1, the J call TRBJ1-5; a possible D gene is TRBD1 (5 bases). The germline gives CDR1 MGHRA, CDR2 YSYEKL. This CDR3 spans 14 amino acids. V was shortened by 0 bases and J by 11 bases, with 14 bases between the two germline ends. The CDR3 loop is CASSQDSDLGAQHF. The CDR3, as DNA: TGCGCCAGCAGCCAAGATTCCGACCTGGGGGCCCAGCATTTT.

This chain connects TRBV27 to TRBJ1-1; D remains unclear. Trimming took off 0 bases at V and 0 bases at J, with 11 bases between the two ends. The length of the CDR3 is 16 residues. CDR1 is MNHEY, CDR2 SMNVEV, per germline (reference sequence). The CDR3 DNA reads TGTGCCAGCAGTTTATCTAGGATAACGATGAACACTGAAGCTTTCTTT. Encoded protein: CASSLSRITMNTEAFF.

The chain uses TRBV9 and TRBJ2-7, with 11 bases lining up with TRBD1. V dropped 3 bases and J dropped 6; count of bases not matched to a gene: 2. CDR3 length: 13 residues. Germline V CDR1 and CDR2: SGDLS, YYNGEE. The CDR3, as DNA: TGTGCCAGCAGCGAGGGACAGGGGGGCGAGCAGTACTTC. Translating gives CASSEGQGGEQYF. Full variable domain (rest looked up from reference TRBV9 and TRBJ2-7): DSGVTQTPKHLITATGQRVTLRCSPRSGDLSVYWYQQSLDQGLQFLIQYYNGEERAKGNILERFSAQQFPDLHSELNLSSLELGDSALYFCASSEGQGGEQYFGPGTRLTVT.

This clone was detected only once. This sequence joins TRBV7-9 and TRBJ1-5; D is unclear. Per the germline V gene, CDR1 is SEHNR and CDR2 is FQNEAQ (reference sequence). There are 12 residues in the CDR3. V shed 1 base and J shed 8 bases, with 6 bases lying between them. CDR3 sequence: CASSLGVEPQHF. In DNA form, the CDR3 reads TGTGCCAGCAGCTTAGGGGTGGAGCCCCAGCATTTT.

CDR3 nucleotide sequence: TGTGCCAGCAGCACCCTGACTAGCGGCGTTCTAGATACGCAGTATTTT. The encoded protein is CASSTLTSGVLDTQYF. The chain couples TRBV9 to TRBJ2-3; 9 bases map to TRBD2. The CDR3 totals 16 residues. The germline CDR1 and CDR2 sequences are SGDLS and YYNGEE. V was clipped by 4 bases and J by 5 bases; unmatched bases: 11. Filled out from reference TRBV9 and TRBJ2-3, the complete variable domain reads DSGVTQTPKHLITATGQRVTLRCSPRSGDLSVYWYQQSLDQGLQFLIQYYNGEERAKGNILERFSAQQFPDLHSELNLSSLELGDSALYFCASSTLTSGVLDTQYFGPGTRLTVL.

The chain recombines TRBV9 with TRBJ1-4; D is possibly TRBD1 (5 bases). V lost 2 bases and J lost 5, with 7 bases in between. Germline-derived CDR1 and CDR2 are SGDLS and YYNGEE. The CDR3 consists of 13 residues. The CDR3 coding sequence is TGTGCCAGCAGCGTTGCAGGGAATGAAAAACTGTTTTTT. Translating it yields CASSVAGNEKLFF.

This chain connects TRBV4-1 to TRBJ2-5; D is ambiguous. The CDR3 spans 15 residues. Trimming shortened V by 1 base and J by 5 bases, and 14 bases separated the two germline ends. Looked up from germline, CDR1 is MGHRA and CDR2 is YSYEKL. The CDR3 DNA follows: TGCGCCAGCAGCCAAGTGGGTGCAGGCGAGGAGACCCAGTACTTC. Translated, it gives CASSQVGAGEETQYF.

This clone was seen once. This chain connects TRBV30 to TRBJ2-3; TRBD2 is a possible D gene (5 bases). Trimming took 0 bases from V and 2 from J, leaving 9 bases between them. This CDR3 region has 14 residues. Germline V CDR1 and CDR2: GTSNPN, SVGIG (reference sequence). The CDR3 nucleotides are TGTGCCTGGAGTGTAAACGGGATCACAGATACGCAGTATTTT. Translating it yields CAWSVNGITDTQYF. The full variable domain, with the rest looked up from reference TRBV30 and TRBJ2-3, is SQTIHQWPATLVQPVGSPLSLECTVEGTSNPNLYWYRQAAGRGLQLLFYSVGIGQISSEVPQNLSASRPQDRQFILSSKKLLLSDSGFYLCAWSVNGITDTQYFGPGTRLTVL.

This clone has a single count. Other DNA sequences of this sample code for an identical CDR3. The chain couples TRBV29-1 to TRBJ2-5; 7 positions agree with TRBD2. V gave up 4 bases and J gave up 2 bases; unmatched junction bases: 4. CDR3 length: 13 residues. Germline loops: CDR1 SQVTM, CDR2 ANQGSEA. CDR3 loop: CSVAAGVQETQYF. The CDR3 DNA is TGCAGCGTTGCGGCGGGGGTACAAGAGACCCAGTACTTC.

This chain uses TRBV29-1 with TRBJ1-5; a possible D gene is TRBD1 (5 bases). Per the germline V gene, CDR1 is SQVTM and CDR2 is ANQGSEA. The V and J ends lost 4 bases and 1 base respectively, with 8 bases between them. The CDR3 length is 13 residues. CDR3 bases: TGCAGCGTTGCGGGGGGGAGCAATCAGCCCCAGCATTTT. Translating it yields CSVAGGSNQPQHF.

The rearrangement uses TRBV7-2 and TRBJ1-5; D might be TRBD1 (5 bases). CDR1 and CDR2 (germline): SGHTA, FQGNSA. The ends were cut back, 1 base at V and 4 bases at J, with 14 bases in the middle. The CDR3 extends over 16 amino acids. The CDR3 DNA sequence: TGTGCCAGCAGCTTAGTACGGGGGACTCTGAATCAGCCCCAGCATTTT. This gives the protein CASSLVRGTLNQPQHF.

This chain links TRBV5-5 with TRBJ2-1; perhaps D is TRBD1 or TRBD2 (5 bases each). CDR1 and CDR2 from the germline V gene are SGHKS and YYEKEE (reference sequence). Trimming pared 2 bases from V and 4 bases from J, leaving 16 bases between. This CDR3 region has 16 residues. The CDR3 reads CASSLSGSGVYNEQFF. Here the CDR3 DNA reads TGTGCCAGCAGCTTATCAGGGAGTGGGGTTTACAATGAGCAGTTCTTC.

This clone was counted once. The chain links TRBV9 to TRBJ2-1; D possibly corresponds to TRBD2 (7 bases). The CDR3 consists of 15 residues. Germline CDR1 reads SGDLS; CDR2 reads YYNGEE. Trimming cost V 0 bases and J 7 bases, with 14 bases left between them. CDR3 sequence: CASSVEGGGLNEQFF. Written as DNA, the CDR3 is TGTGCCAGCAGCGTAGAGGGGGGGGGCCTTAATGAGCAGTTCTTC. Supplemented by reference TRBV9 and TRBJ2-1, the full variable domain reads DSGVTQTPKHLITATGQRVTLRCSPRSGDLSVYWYQQSLDQGLQFLIQYYNGEERAKGNILERFSAQQFPDLHSELNLSSLELGDSALYFCASSVEGGGLNEQFFGPGTRLTVL.

This chain joins TRBV7-2 and TRBJ2-2, with D unclear. The length of the CDR3 is 14 residues. V was cut by 5 bases and J by 2 bases, with 9 bases left in between. The germline V gene has CDR1 SGHTA and CDR2 FQGNSA. CDR3 residues: CASSPTRNTGELFF. The CDR3 coding sequence is TGTGCCAGCAGCCCGACCCGAAACACCGGGGAGCTGTTTTTT.

The gene calls are TRBV2 and TRBJ1-2; unclear D gene. The germline CDR1 and CDR2 sequences are SNHLY and FYNNEI. The CDR3 contains 12 residues. Trimming shortened V by 6 bases and J by 1 base, and 6 bases separated the two germline ends. The CDR3 reads CASRPDNYGYTF. The CDR3 DNA sequence: TGTGCCAGCAGGCCAGATAACTATGGCTACACCTTC.

The chain carries TRBV14 and TRBJ1-4, with TRBD1 matching over 8 bases. Per germline, CDR1 SGHDN and CDR2 FVKESK. This CDR3 has 15 amino acids. V lost 4 bases, J lost 8 bases, and 9 bases stayed unmatched. The CDR3 sequence: CASSRTGTGGEKLFF. CDR3 sequence (DNA): TGTGCCAGCAGCCGGACCGGGACAGGAGGAGAAAAACTGTTTTTT.

The gene calls are TRBV28 and TRBJ2-7, with 7 bases matching TRBD1. The CDR3 is 15 residues long. V trimming: 6 bases; J trimming: 2 bases; junction bases outside the gene matches: 10. Germline V lookup: CDR1 MDHEN, CDR2 SYDVKM. CDR3 coding DNA: TGTGCCAGCAGGGAAGGGACAGACATAACCTACGAGCAGTACTTC. It is translated as CASREGTDITYEQYF.

The chain has TRBV28 and TRBJ2-2; perhaps D is TRBD1 or TRBD2 (5 bases each). With 3 bases removed from V and 2 bases from J, the gap between germline ends came to 22 bases. This CDR3 contains 19 residues. The germline V gene has CDR1 MDHEN and CDR2 SYDVKM. CDR3: CASSLSGEPGRGNTGELFF. In DNA, the CDR3 is TGTGCCAGCAGTTTGAGTGGGGAGCCGGGACGCGGCAACACCGGGGAGCTGTTTTTT.

This sequence joins TRBV5-1 and TRBJ2-3; no clear D. V lost 0 bases, J lost 5 bases, and 7 bases lay in between. This CDR3 region has 13 residues. The V gene's germline CDR1 is SGHRS and CDR2 YFSETQ. Here the CDR3 DNA reads TGCGCCAGCAGCTTGGGAACAGAAGATACGCAGTATTTT. Its protein is CASSLGTEDTQYF. Using reference TRBV5-1 and TRBJ2-3 for the parts outside the CDR3, the full variable domain is KAGVTQTPRYLIKTRGQQVTLSCSPISGHRSVSWYQQTPGQGLQFLFEYFSETQRNKGNFPGRFSGRQFSNSRSEMNVSTLELGDSALYLCASSLGTEDTQYFGPGTRLTVL.

The chain recombines TRBV6-5 with TRBJ1-1, with D tentatively TRBD1 (5 bases). V was cut by 6 bases and J by 7 bases, with 15 bases left in between. The germline V gene has CDR1 MNHEY and CDR2 SVGAGI. There are 13 residues in the CDR3. CDR3 nucleotides: TGTGCCAGCAGCTCAGGGATTGCGGATGAAGCTTTCTTT. Protein product: CASSSGIADEAFF.

This rearrangement joins TRBV11-1 to TRBJ2-7; D may correspond to TRBD1 or TRBD2 (5 bases each). The germline V gene has CDR1 SGHAT and CDR2 FQDESV (reference sequence). V gave up 5 bases and J gave up 6 bases, with 17 bases separating them. CDR3 length: 14 residues. CDR3 sequence reads: CASSIDGTALEQYF. The CDR3 DNA is TGTGCCAGCAGCATAGACGGGACGGCCCTCGAGCAGTACTTC.

The chain links TRBV28 to TRBJ1-5; D is perhaps TRBD1 (5 bases). V was cut by 1 base and J by 3 bases, with 10 bases left in between. CDR3 length: 15 residues. Per the germline V gene, CDR1 is MDHEN and CDR2 is SYDVKM. The CDR3 nucleotides are TGTGCCAGCAGTTTATTCGGGGGGAACAATCAGCCCCAGCATTTT. Protein product: CASSLFGGNNQPQHF.

The rearrangement links TRBV4-3 to TRBJ2-3; D perhaps matches TRBD1 (6 bases). V was cut by 0 bases and J by 2 bases, with 9 bases left in between. The CDR3 runs 15 residues. Germline V gives CDR1 LGHNA, CDR2 YSLEER. The CDR3 here is CASSQDTGYTDTQYF. CDR3 coding DNA: TGCGCCAGCAGCCAAGACACAGGGTACACAGATACGCAGTATTTT.

The genes are TRBV6-1 and TRBJ1-4; a weak D match, TRBD1 (6 bases). There are 13 residues in the CDR3. Per the germline V gene, CDR1 is MNHNS and CDR2 is SASEGT. V was pared by 4 bases and J by 8 bases, with 11 bases between. CDR3 residues: CASSVRGGEKLFF. Here the CDR3 DNA reads TGTGCCAGCAGTGTCAGGGGTGGAGAAAAACTGTTTTTT.

The rearrangement joins TRBV19 to TRBJ1-6; D is ambiguous. The germline CDR1 and CDR2 sequences are LNHDA and SQIVND (reference sequence). This CDR3 is built from 11 residues. With 8 bases removed from V and 7 bases from J, the gap between germline ends came to 6 bases. The CDR3 sequence is CASQGNSPLHF. DNA of the CDR3: TGTGCCAGTCAAGGGAATTCACCCCTCCACTTT.

V usage is TRBV28 and J usage is TRBJ2-7; no firm D call. Trimming left V 2 bases short and J 2 bases short, with 13 bases between. Germline assignment: CDR1 MDHEN and CDR2 SYDVKM. The CDR3 contains 15 residues. CDR3 sequence (DNA): TGTGCCAGCAGTTTAAAGGCGACACTCCCCTACGAGCAGTACTTC. Its protein product is CASSLKATLPYEQYF.

This clone was seen a single time. The chain uses TRBV27 and TRBJ1-2; D may be TRBD1 (5 bases). V was cut by 6 bases and J by 5 bases, with 16 bases left in between. The CDR3 length is 14 residues. The V gene's germline CDR1 is MNHEY and CDR2 SMNVEV (reference sequence). The CDR3 coding sequence is TGTGCCAGCAGCCCCCAGGGTGCAGGGTATGGCTACACCTTC. Translated, it gives CASSPQGAGYGYTF.